The sequence of this TCR beta chain was determined in a study of blood T cell repertoires in COVID-19. Study context: Donors in the United States, Italy and Spain gave samples during acute or convalescent COVID-19. Sources were T cells, B-cell-depleted T cells, or PBMCs; the material itself was cDNA or gDNA.

Authors' methods: Amplifying reference gene primers gave estimates of nucleated cell counts. TCRdb keeps only in-frame clones here, not all; method: immunoSEQ multiplex PCR. V and J calls and clone size are given by that table; D and trimming were obtained from the DNA. The sample carries about 140,000 clones, roughly 78% recorded once. Germline CDR1 and CDR2: KGHDR and SFDVKD. CDR3 length equals 18 residues. Trimming pared 0 bases from V and 1 base from J, leaving 15 bases between. Sequencing was carried out using peripheral blood. The TCR comes from a man aged 60 to 75 with acute or convalescent COVID-19. The chain recombines TRBV24-1 with TRBJ2-1; perhaps TRBD1 as D (6 bases). DNA of the CDR3: TGTGCCACCAGTGATTTGTCAGGGGCAGGGAGTTCCTACAATGAGCAGTTCTTC. As protein: CATSDLSGAGSSYNEQFF.